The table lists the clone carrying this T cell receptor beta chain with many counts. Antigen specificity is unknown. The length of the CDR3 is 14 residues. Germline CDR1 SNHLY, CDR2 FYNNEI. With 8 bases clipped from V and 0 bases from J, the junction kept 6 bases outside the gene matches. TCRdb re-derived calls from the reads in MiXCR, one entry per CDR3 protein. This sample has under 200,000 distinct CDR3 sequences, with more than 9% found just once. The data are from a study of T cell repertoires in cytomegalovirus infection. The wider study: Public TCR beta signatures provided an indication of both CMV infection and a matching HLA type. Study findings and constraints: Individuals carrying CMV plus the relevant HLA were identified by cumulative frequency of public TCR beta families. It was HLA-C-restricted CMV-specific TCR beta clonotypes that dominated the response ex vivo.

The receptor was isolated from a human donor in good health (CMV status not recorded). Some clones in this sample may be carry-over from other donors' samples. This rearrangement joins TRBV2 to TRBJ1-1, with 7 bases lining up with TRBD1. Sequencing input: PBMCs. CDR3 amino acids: CASSWTGMNTEAFF. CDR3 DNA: TGTGCCAGCTCCTGGACAGGAATGAACACTGAAGCTTTCTTT.